Shown below are 7 T cell receptor beta chains from a single sample sequenced in a study of blood T cell repertoires in COVID-19. Profiled with immunoSEQ multiplex PCR; TCRdb holds only in-frame clones, not every one. The sample shows 200,000 or so clones, around 87% of them seen only once. Sequenced material: peripheral blood. These receptor sequences come from a man in his 60s with acute or convalescent COVID-19.

There are a few counts of this clone. The rearrangement links TRBV5-1 to TRBJ2-1; 10 positions match TRBD2. Per germline, CDR1 SGHRS and CDR2 YFSETQ. J was trimmed by 2 bases and V by 3 bases; bases with no gene match: 8. The length of the CDR3 is 17 residues. CDR3 amino acids: CASSSPGLARTYNEQFF. The CDR3 DNA reads TGCGCCAGCAGCTCCCCGGGACTAGCGAGAACCTACAATGAGCAGTTCTTC.

The V and J genes are TRBV24-1 and TRBJ2-3, with 10 bases that match TRBD2. The CDR3 loop spans 15 amino acids. The germline V gene encodes CDR1 KGHDR and CDR2 SFDVKD. Unmatched junction bases numbered 2, after V lost 3 bases and J lost 3 bases. The DNA of the CDR3 is TGTGCCACCAGTGATCGTAGCGGGGGGACAGATACGCAGTATTTT. Its protein is CATSDRSGGTDTQYF.

This chain connects TRBV16 to TRBJ2-2; D gene uncertain. This CDR3 has 12 residues. Germline-derived CDR1 and CDR2 are KGHSY and FQNENV. The ends were cut back, 7 bases at V and 2 bases at J, with 5 bases in the middle. This CDR3 is CASKYNTGELFF. The CDR3 nucleotides read TGTGCCAGCAAATATAACACCGGGGAGCTGTTTTTT.

The chain combines TRBV5-1 with TRBJ2-1; 9 positions match TRBD2. Per germline, CDR1 SGHRS and CDR2 YFSETQ. The CDR3 contains 16 residues. V shed 0 bases and J 5 bases; nucleotides not matched to a gene: 6. The CDR3 is CASSLGPAGGDNEQFF. Here the CDR3 DNA reads TGCGCCAGCAGCTTGGGCCCAGCGGGGGGCGACAATGAGCAGTTCTTC.

This clone was counted once. The V gene is TRBV6-4, the J gene TRBJ1-6, with D possibly TRBD1 on 5 matching bases. The ends were cut back, 4 bases at V and 8 bases at J, with 18 bases in the middle. The CDR3 is 16 residues long. Germline V gene sequence: CDR1 MRHNA, CDR2 SNTAGT. CDR3 DNA: TGTGCCAGCAGTGTTACTGGGGGGGGGAGGCATTCACCCCTCCACTTT. Protein product: CASSVTGGGRHSPLHF.

CDR3 nucleotides: TGTGCCAGCAGCCGGGACAGGAACTATAATTCACCCCTCCACTTT. It codes for CASSRDRNYNSPLHF. This rearrangement joins TRBV7-2 to TRBJ1-6; 8 nucleotides align to TRBD1. V lost 5 bases, J lost 3 bases, and 3 bases stayed unmatched. The CDR3 runs to 15 residues. Germline CDR1 and CDR2: SGHTA and FQGNSA.

The chain uses TRBV7-6 and TRBJ2-1; 7 bases map to TRBD2. The ends lost 4 bases at V and 7 bases at J; junction bases unmatched: 13. In germline, CDR1 is SGHVS, CDR2 FNYEAQ. The CDR3 runs to 16 residues. The CDR3 coding sequence is TGTGCCAGCAGCTCCCACCCAACGGGAGGTCTGAATGAGCAGTTCTTC. Translation gives CASSSHPTGGLNEQFF.